Below, 22 T cell receptor beta chains from the same sample are listed, as sequenced in a study of blood T cells in healthy people across ages. Next came a second PCR, run for 7 to 11 cycles, which used a sample-barcoded 5' primer along with a J-beta primer mix. MiXCR was run by TCRdb on the 5' RACE reads, yielding one entry per CDR3 protein. The sample has 1.2 million to 1.5 million distinct CDR3 sequences; around 55% are singletons. Source material: blood. These receptors were taken from a man in his late teens or twenties in good health.

This chain joins TRBV27 and TRBJ1-5, with TRBD1 matching 7 bases. From germline, CDR1 is MNHEY and CDR2 SMNVEV (reference sequence). The CDR3 is made up of 16 amino acids. V trimming: 3 bases; J trimming: 4 bases; junction bases outside the gene matches: 9. The CDR3 here is CASSLWGYRGNQPQHF. Here the CDR3 DNA reads TGTGCCAGCAGTTTGTGGGGTTACAGGGGAAATCAGCCCCAGCATTTT.

The chain joins TRBV28 to TRBJ2-3; 11 nucleotides match TRBD2. The CDR3 length is 16 residues. From germline, CDR1 is MDHEN and CDR2 SYDVKM. V gave up 4 bases and J gave up 4 bases; unmatched junction bases: 7. CDR3 loop: CASSSLAGGAADTQYF. The CDR3 bases are TGTGCCAGCAGTTCATTAGCGGGGGGGGCTGCAGATACGCAGTATTTT.

The rearrangement links TRBV7-9 to TRBJ2-5; 8 nucleotides line up with TRBD2. The V and J ends lost 3 bases and 3 bases, in that order; junction bases with no gene match: 21. Germline V lookup: CDR1 SEHNR, CDR2 FQNEAQ (reference sequence). CDR3 length equals 20 residues. The DNA of the CDR3 is TGTGCCAGCAGCTTCTTTTACCAAGATCGGGGGGGCCTTGGTGAAGAGACCCAGTACTTC. This encodes CASSFFYQDRGGLGEETQYF.

This clonotype appeared a single time. J is TRBJ2-3 and V is TRBV14; no definite D call. The V gene lost 2 bases and the J gene lost 4 bases, with 7 bases spanning the gap. Looked up from germline, CDR1 is SGHDN and CDR2 is FVKESK. This CDR3 has 13 residues. The CDR3 loop reads CASSQQPPDTQYF. As DNA, the CDR3 is TGTGCCAGCAGCCAACAGCCCCCAGATACGCAGTATTTT.

V is TRBV7-6 and J is TRBJ2-3; tentative D call: TRBD1 (6 bases). Trimming removed 2 bases at V and 4 bases at J, with 10 bases between. The germline CDR1 and CDR2 sequences are SGHVS and FNYEAQ. The CDR3 spans 14 residues. The CDR3 nucleotides read TGTGCCAGCAGCTTAATCGCAGGGGCAGATACGCAGTATTTT. It is translated as CASSLIAGADTQYF.

The chain employs TRBV27 and TRBJ2-3; the D is unclear. V gave up 0 bases and J gave up 2 bases, with 12 bases separating them. Germline loops: CDR1 MNHEY, CDR2 SMNVEV (reference sequence). The length of the CDR3 is 16 residues. The CDR3 protein is CASSLSGSPPTDTQYF. The CDR3 coding sequence is TGTGCCAGCAGTTTATCGGGCAGCCCCCCCACAGATACGCAGTATTTT.

This chain joins TRBV7-2 and TRBJ1-4, with D maybe TRBD1 (5 bases). Trimming removed 4 bases from V and 2 bases from J, with 11 bases in between. The CDR3 runs to 15 residues. Looked up from germline, CDR1 is SGHTA and CDR2 is FQGNSA. Here the CDR3 reads CASSYNPGTNEKLFF. For the CDR3, the DNA is TGTGCCAGCAGCTACAACCCAGGGACTAATGAAAAACTGTTTTTT.

This chain connects TRBV14 to TRBJ1-2, with 7 bases aligning to TRBD1. Germline V gene data show CDR1 as SGHDN and CDR2 as FVKESK. There are 14 residues in the CDR3. J was trimmed by 2 bases and V by 4 bases; bases with no gene match: 4. CDR3 in amino acids: CASSPLQGNYGYTF. For the CDR3, the DNA is TGTGCCAGCAGCCCCCTACAGGGGAACTATGGCTACACCTTC.

The chain combines TRBV7-9 with TRBJ1-2, with TRBD1 matching over 8 bases. This CDR3 contains 15 residues. J gave up 8 bases and V 5 bases, and 13 bases lay outside the gene matches. Germline loops: CDR1 SEHNR, CDR2 FQNEAQ (reference sequence). CDR3 region: CASSHQTGAPLGYTF. The DNA for the CDR3 is TGTGCCAGCAGCCACCAGACAGGGGCCCCCTTAGGCTACACCTTC.

Only a few counts were recorded for this clonotype. The chain has TRBV7-2 and TRBJ1-2; D unclear. The CDR3 has 12 residues. V lost 4 bases, J lost 4 bases, and 7 bases lay in between. Germline V gene data show CDR1 as SGHTA and CDR2 as FQGNSA. The CDR3 spells CASSSRIYGYTF. The CDR3 DNA reads TGTGCCAGCAGCTCTAGGATCTATGGCTACACCTTC.

This chain uses TRBV6-1 with TRBJ2-4; D may be TRBD1 (6 bases). The germline V and J ends were trimmed by 6 bases and 0 bases, with 15 bases remaining between them. Germline assignment: CDR1 MNHNS and CDR2 SASEGT. The length of the CDR3 is 16 residues. CDR3 in DNA: TGTGCCAGCAGGATTAACAGGGAGACAGCCAAAAACATTCAGTACTTC. Protein: CASRINRETAKNIQYF.

V gene TRBV11-2 combines with J gene TRBJ2-2; D unclear. Trimming removed 8 bases at V and 3 bases at J, with 13 bases between. This CDR3 region has 14 residues. Germline CDR1 is SGHAT and CDR2 is FQNNGV. The CDR3 coding sequence is TGTGCCAGCTTTCCGACAATGGACACCGGGGAGCTGTTTTTT. It codes for CASFPTMDTGELFF.

This chain links TRBV6-8 with TRBJ1-1, with D possibly TRBD1 on 6 matching bases. The CDR3 is made up of 11 amino acids. Germline loops: CDR1 MNHGY, CDR2 SAAAGT. This CDR3 is CDIGGSSEAFF. Here the CDR3 DNA reads TGTGACATAGGGGGGTCCTCCGAAGCTTTCTTT.

This clonotype has just one count. The CDR3 coding sequence is TGTGCCAGCACCGCAATCATTGGCTCGGGACAGGCATCCTACGAGCAGTACTTC. Amino acids: CASTAIIGSGQASYEQYF. V gene TRBV27 combines with J gene TRBJ2-7, with 8 nucleotides matching TRBD1. The CDR3 runs 18 residues. Per germline, CDR1 MNHEY and CDR2 SMNVEV (reference sequence). The V gene end was trimmed by 7 bases and the J gene end by 1 base; junction bases not matched to a gene: 18.

The chain employs TRBV24-1 and TRBJ1-4; D is undetermined. The length of the CDR3 is 13 residues. The ends were cut back, 12 bases at V and 3 bases at J, with 13 bases in the middle. Germline assignment: CDR1 KGHDR and CDR2 SFDVKD. The CDR3 reads CAPNDGSNEKLFF. The CDR3 coding sequence is TGTGCCCCCAACGACGGCTCTAATGAAAAACTGTTTTTT.

The V and J genes are TRBV7-9 and TRBJ2-6, with D possibly matching TRBD1 (6 bases). Looked up from germline, CDR1 is SEHNR and CDR2 is FQNEAQ (reference sequence). The V gene lost 2 bases and the J gene lost 4 bases, with 6 bases spanning the gap. The CDR3 has 14 amino acids. Here the CDR3 reads CASSLQGGANVLTF. In DNA form, the CDR3 reads TGTGCCAGCAGCTTACAGGGGGGGGCCAACGTCCTGACTTTC.

V and J are TRBV20-1 and TRBJ2-5; the match to TRBD2 covers 14 bases. The CDR3 sequence is 15 residues long. V dropped 5 bases and J dropped 5; count of bases not matched to a gene: 7. Germline CDR1 is DFQATT and CDR2 is SNEGSKA (reference sequence). The CDR3 spells CSASRLAGGQETQYF. Written as DNA, the CDR3 is TGCAGTGCTTCCAGACTAGCGGGGGGGCAGGAGACCCAGTACTTC.

This clonotype was seen only a few times. The gene calls are TRBV27 and TRBJ1-6; TRBD1 matches at 9 bases. Germline V CDR1 and CDR2: MNHEY, SMNVEV (reference sequence). The CDR3 is made up of 20 amino acids. The trim removed 4 bases at V and 8 bases at J, leaving 21 bases unmatched. The CDR3 region has the DNA TGTGCCAGCAGTTCCCGAAAAGGGACAGGGTTAGAGTTCTGGCATTCACCCCTCCACTTT. This codes for CASSSRKGTGLEFWHSPLHF.

The rearrangement links TRBV4-1 to TRBJ2-1; 10 bases map to TRBD1. V trimming: 2 bases; J trimming: 8 bases; junction bases outside the gene matches: 6. The CDR3 extends over 15 amino acids. The germline gives CDR1 MGHRA, CDR2 YSYEKL. CDR3 sequence reads: CASSQNRDRGYEQFF. CDR3 coding DNA: TGCGCCAGCAGCCAAAACCGGGACAGGGGCTATGAGCAGTTCTTC.

A word on this clonotype: One end of the junction is discordant with germline, which a read error may explain. The chain uses TRBV10-3 and TRBJ2-6; either TRBD1 or TRBD2 may fit D (5 bases each). The germline V gene encodes CDR1 ENHRY and CDR2 SYGVKD. The CDR3 has 16 residues. The CDR3 DNA follows: TGTACCATCACTCCGGGACGCAGCTCTGGGGCCAACGTCCTGACTTTC. Protein: CTITPGRSSGANVLTF.

This clonotype was seen a few times. This sequence joins TRBV12-3 or TRBV12-4 and TRBJ2-5; maybe TRBD2 (6 bases). V lost 4 bases, J lost 1 base, and 10 bases lay in between. This CDR3 contains 14 residues. The CDR3 here is CASSYFGGQETQYF. CDR3 sequence (DNA): TGTGCCAGCAGTTACTTCGGGGGCCAAGAGACCCAGTACTTC.

This clonotype has a count of ten or more. V and J are TRBV7-9 and TRBJ2-1, with a weak D call TRBD1 (6 bases). Germline V gene lookup returns CDR1 SEHNR and CDR2 FQNEAQ (reference sequence). CDR3 length: 15 amino acids. V was shortened by 5 bases and J by 0 bases, with 11 bases between the two germline ends. CDR3 region: CASSPDRSSYNEQFF. DNA for the CDR3: TGTGCCAGCAGCCCCGACAGGAGCTCCTACAATGAGCAGTTCTTC.